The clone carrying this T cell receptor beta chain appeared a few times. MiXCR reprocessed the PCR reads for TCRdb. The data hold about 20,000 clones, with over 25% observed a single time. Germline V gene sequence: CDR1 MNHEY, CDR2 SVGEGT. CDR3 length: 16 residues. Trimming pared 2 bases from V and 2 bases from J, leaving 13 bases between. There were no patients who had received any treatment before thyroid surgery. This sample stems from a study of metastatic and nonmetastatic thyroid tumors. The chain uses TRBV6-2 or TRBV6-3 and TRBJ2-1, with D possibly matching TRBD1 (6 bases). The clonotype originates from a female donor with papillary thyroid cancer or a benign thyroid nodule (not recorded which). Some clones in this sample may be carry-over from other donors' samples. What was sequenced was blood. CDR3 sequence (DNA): TGTGCCAGCAGTTACCAGGACAGCCCTCCCTACAATGAGCAGTTCTTC. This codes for CASSYQDSPPYNEQFF.